This record covers a single TCR beta chain. Its antigen is undetermined. The germline V gene has CDR1 SEHNR and CDR2 FQNEAQ (reference sequence). This CDR3 is 16 amino acids long. Trimming removed 5 bases from V and 4 bases from J, with 21 bases in between. The data derive from a study of OX40 agonist ivuxolimab in advanced cancers. Study-wide points: Expanded clones tended on average to be more numerous among CD8+ T cells than CD4+. The expanded peripheral T cells' antigen specificity was not determined.

This table comes from immunoSEQ multiplex PCR, and its TCRdb copy is limited to in-frame clones, with some not included. The sample includes 13,000 or so clones, 75% to 85% of them seen just once. The sample here was CD4+ or CD8+ T cells sorted from blood, taken in a trial of the OX40 agonist ivuxolimab. The chain is built from TRBV7-9 and TRBJ2-7; no clear D gene. The TCR sequence derives from an adult with an advanced solid tumor such as melanoma, head and neck, liver or kidney cancer. This CDR3 reads CASSGPWGGLTYEQYF. The CDR3 DNA reads as TGTGCCAGCAGCGGCCCTTGGGGTGGGCTCACATACGAGCAGTACTTC.